These 30 T cell receptor beta chains came from one sample sequenced in a study of siplizumab effects on memory and regulatory T cells. Profiling relied on immunoSEQ multiplex PCR, and the TCRdb table lists in-frame clones only, not all of them. The table shows approximately 100,000 clones, with 80% to 95% occurring only once. Sample: CD4+ T cells sorted from blood. All receptors come from a human donor in good health. Some clones in this sample may be carry-over from other donors' samples.

This clone was seen just once. The chain has TRBV6-5 and TRBJ1-2, with unresolved D. Germline V gene data show CDR1 as MNHEY and CDR2 as SVGAGI. The V and J ends lost 7 bases and 1 base respectively, with 4 bases between them. The CDR3 runs 11 residues. This chain's CDR3 is CASTDNYGYTF. DNA for the CDR3: TGTGCCAGCACCGATAACTATGGCTACACCTTC.

The CDR3 region has the DNA TGTGCCAGCAGCTTATACCCAGGGCACTACGAGCAGTACTTC. This gives the protein CASSLYPGHYEQYF. The chain uses TRBV7-3 and TRBJ2-7; TRBD1 is a possible D gene (5 bases). From germline, CDR1 is SGHTA and CDR2 FQGTGA. Trimming left V 2 bases short and J 3 bases short, with 11 bases between. The CDR3 sequence is 14 residues long.

This clone was recorded once. The chain is built from TRBV7-9 and TRBJ2-2; the match to TRBD1 covers 10 bases. From germline, CDR1 is SEHNR and CDR2 FQNEAQ (reference sequence). The CDR3 spans 16 residues. Trimming cost V 5 bases and J 5 bases; bases outside gene matches: 8. CDR3 sequence reads: CASSPGTGVGTGELFF. DNA for the CDR3: TGTGCCAGCAGCCCCGGGACAGGGGTCGGGACCGGGGAGCTGTTTTTT. Full variable domain (rest looked up from reference TRBV7-9 and TRBJ2-2): DTGVSQNPRHKITKRGQNVTFRCDPISEHNRLYWYRQTLGQGPEFLTYFQNEAQLEKSRLLSDRFSAERPKGSFSTLEIQRTEQGDSAMYLCASSPGTGVGTGELFFGEGSRLTVL.

This clone was counted only a few times. V and J are TRBV5-1 and TRBJ2-1; the D call may be TRBD1 or TRBD2 (6 bases each). Germline CDR1 is SGHRS and CDR2 is YFSETQ. V gave up 4 bases and J gave up 6 bases, with 20 bases separating them. This CDR3 region has 16 residues. The DNA of the CDR3 is TGCGCCAGCAGCCCCATCTCAGGGGAGGCGTCCAATGAGCAGTTCTTC. This codes for CASSPISGEASNEQFF.

The rearrangement links TRBV23-1 to TRBJ2-2; D remains ambiguous. TRBV23-1 is flagged as an ORF with uncertain function. Trimming took off 0 bases at V and 7 bases at J, with 9 bases between the two ends. This CDR3 is 14 amino acids long. The CDR3 sequence: CASSQSRLGGELFF. The CDR3 DNA follows: TGCGCCAGCAGTCAATCGCGTCTCGGCGGGGAGCTGTTTTTT.

V gene TRBV7-3 combines with J gene TRBJ2-1; no clear D. Germline V gene lookup returns CDR1 SGHTA and CDR2 FQGTGA. V lost 5 bases and J 8 bases, leaving 13 bases between the germline ends. CDR3 length: 13 amino acids. CDR3 region: CASSMLSVDEQFF. CDR3 nucleotides: TGTGCCAGCAGCATGCTATCGGTGGATGAGCAGTTCTTC.

This sequence joins TRBV19 and TRBJ2-5; D might be TRBD1 (6 bases). The CDR3 loop spans 16 amino acids. Trimming took 5 bases from V and 6 from J, leaving 22 bases between them. Germline V gene sequence: CDR1 LNHDA, CDR2 SQIVND (reference sequence). The CDR3: CASSPFEGHRGQTQYF. CDR3 nucleotide sequence: TGTGCCAGTAGTCCATTCGAGGGACACCGTGGGCAGACCCAGTACTTC.

In its sample, this clone was seen once. A junction end diverges from the germline sequence, so it may reflect a read error. V and J are TRBV10-3 and TRBJ2-2; TRBD1 or TRBD2 may be the D gene (6 bases each). Germline CDR1 is ENHRY and CDR2 is SYGVKD. The CDR3 sequence is 14 residues long. CDR3 sequence reads: CVISEGGNTGELFF. CDR3 DNA: TGTGTCATCAGTGAGGGGGGGAACACCGGGGAGCTGTTTTTT.

The chain combines TRBV7-2 with TRBJ2-2; D unclear. The germline V gene encodes CDR1 SGHTA and CDR2 FQGNSA. V shed 0 bases and J shed 4 bases, with 9 bases lying between them. This CDR3 region has 15 residues. CDR3 sequence (DNA): TGTGCCAGCAGCTTAGCTCTAGTGTCCACCGGGGAGCTGTTTTTT. Encoded protein: CASSLALVSTGELFF.

The rearrangement joins TRBV10-3 to TRBJ2-7; 8 nucleotides agree with TRBD2. From germline, CDR1 is ENHRY and CDR2 SYGVKD. This CDR3 has 14 amino acids. V gave up 4 bases and J gave up 6 bases; unmatched junction bases: 8. The CDR3 here is CAISGLAGGGEQYF. CDR3 bases: TGTGCCATCAGTGGTCTGGCGGGAGGAGGCGAGCAGTACTTC.

The chain has TRBV5-1 and TRBJ1-4; D gene ambiguous. Looked up from germline, CDR1 is SGHRS and CDR2 is YFSETQ. V lost 0 bases and J 4 bases, leaving 7 bases between the germline ends. The CDR3 totals 14 residues. The DNA of the CDR3 is TGCGCCAGCAGCTTGGACCAGGTTAATGAAAAACTGTTTTTT. Translated, it gives CASSLDQVNEKLFF.

This CDR3 is CASSVYGTASDEQFF. The CDR3 DNA is TGTGCCAGCAGCGTATATGGGACGGCCTCGGATGAGCAGTTCTTC. The rearrangement links TRBV9 to TRBJ2-1; D may be TRBD1 or TRBD2 (5 bases each). The V end lost 1 base, the J end lost 8 bases, and 16 bases lay between the germline ends. The CDR3 covers 15 residues. The germline V gene has CDR1 SGDLS and CDR2 YYNGEE.

CDR3 DNA sequence: TGTGCCAGCAGCCCTAGGGCCTACGAGCAGTACTTC. Translation: CASSPRAYEQYF. V is TRBV7-9 and J is TRBJ2-7; D unresolved. The ends were cut back, 5 bases at V and 2 bases at J, with 7 bases in the middle. The CDR3 is 12 amino acids. Germline lookup yields CDR1 SEHNR and CDR2 FQNEAQ (reference sequence).

The J gene is TRBJ2-2, the V gene TRBV5-6; the D gene is possibly TRBD1 (6 bases). V dropped 1 base and J dropped 6 bases, with 13 bases sitting between them. CDR1 and CDR2 from the germline V gene are SGHDT and YYEEEE. The CDR3 length is 15 residues. DNA of the CDR3: TGTGCCAGCAGCTTGATGACAGGAGGCGCCGGGGAGCTGTTTTTT. This sequence encodes CASSLMTGGAGELFF.

Notes on this clone: The same CDR3 also results from other DNA sequences found in this sample. The rearrangement joins TRBV18 to TRBJ2-5; no firm D call. Germline CDR1 reads KGHSH; CDR2 reads LQKENI. The V end lost 2 bases, the J end lost 5 bases, and 3 bases lay between the germline ends. This CDR3 comprises 11 residues. CDR3 sequence reads: CASSPSETQYF. The CDR3 DNA sequence: TGTGCCAGCTCACCATCCGAGACCCAGTACTTC.

The chain recombines TRBV6-1 with TRBJ1-1; TRBD1 might be the D (6 bases). Germline V gene sequence: CDR1 MNHNS, CDR2 SASEGT. The V end was cut by 8 bases, the J end by 0 bases, with 13 bases between. The CDR3 spans 14 residues. CDR3 bases: TGTGCCAGCGTTCGGGGGGCTATGAACACTGAAGCTTTCTTT. Encoded protein: CASVRGAMNTEAFF.

V is TRBV28 and J is TRBJ1-4, with a tentative D call TRBD1 (5 bases). V lost 7 bases, J lost 4 bases, and 19 bases lay in between. The CDR3 is 16 residues long. The germline V gene encodes CDR1 MDHEN and CDR2 SYDVKM. The CDR3 DNA is TGTGCCAGCAATAGACCCGCGGGACGGAGTAATGAAAAACTGTTTTTT. Translating gives CASNRPAGRSNEKLFF.

This clone appeared a few times. This sequence joins TRBV14 and TRBJ2-3; 8 bases are a match to TRBD2. The CDR3 length is 15 residues. Per the germline V gene, CDR1 is SGHDN and CDR2 is FVKESK. Trimming cost V 3 bases and J 3 bases; bases outside gene matches: 5. The CDR3 region has the DNA TGTGCCAGCAGCCAGGCAAGCGGGAGAACAGATACGCAGTATTTT. It is translated as CASSQASGRTDTQYF. The entire variable domain, with the rest obtained from reference TRBV14 and TRBJ2-3, is as follows: EAGVTQFPSHSVIEKGQTVTLRCDPISGHDNLYWYRRVMGKEIKFLLHFVKESKQDESGMPNNRFLAERTGGTYSTLKVQPAELEDSGVYFCASSQASGRTDTQYFGPGTRLTVL.

In the case of this clone: This sample also contains other DNA sequences that code for the same CDR3. V is TRBV9 and J is TRBJ2-6, with TRBD2 as a possible D gene (6 bases). V was clipped by 1 base and J by 0 bases, with 14 bases between them. The CDR3 covers 18 residues. From germline, CDR1 is SGDLS and CDR2 YYNGEE. This CDR3 is CASSVSTGGLSGANVLTF. The CDR3 DNA follows: TGTGCCAGCAGCGTATCCACCGGGGGACTCTCTGGGGCCAACGTCCTGACTTTC.

This clone was seen only once. This rearrangement joins TRBV10-3 to TRBJ2-3, with D hard to call. The CDR3 contains 15 residues. The germline V gene encodes CDR1 ENHRY and CDR2 SYGVKD. Trimming stripped 3 bases from V and 2 bases from J, with 12 bases between. CDR3 DNA: TGTGCCATCAGTGATAAGGGTTTCGACACAGATACGCAGTATTTT. Amino acids: CAISDKGFDTDTQYF.

This clone was found many times. The chain employs TRBV7-6 and TRBJ2-5, with D unresolved. The germline V gene has CDR1 SGHVS and CDR2 FNYEAQ. Trimming left V 1 base short and J 4 bases short, with 4 bases between. CDR3 length equals 12 residues. The CDR3 DNA sequence: TGTGCCAGCAGCTTAGGGAGAGAGACCCAGTACTTC. Translating gives CASSLGRETQYF.

In this sample, this clone turned up a few times. This chain connects TRBV19 to TRBJ1-5; 11 positions match TRBD1. Losses at the gene ends were 5 bases for V and 6 bases for J; bases not matched to a gene: 6. Germline V lookup: CDR1 LNHDA, CDR2 SQIVND (reference sequence). The CDR3 length is 15 residues. CDR3 bases: TGTGCCAGTAGTGCCGGACAGGGGGCGAGTCAGCCCCAGCATTTT. Its translation: CASSAGQGASQPQHF.

V is TRBV5-1 and J is TRBJ2-3; TRBD2 is a possible D gene (6 bases). This CDR3 contains 16 residues. Germline CDR1 SGHRS, CDR2 YFSETQ. V lost 0 bases and J lost 1, with 12 bases in between. Here the CDR3 reads CASSLAREFGTDTQYF. DNA of the CDR3: TGCGCCAGCAGCTTGGCTCGGGAGTTTGGCACAGATACGCAGTATTTT.

The chain links TRBV6-1 to TRBJ1-5; D may be TRBD1 (6 bases). V was pared by 2 bases and J by 2 bases, with 7 bases between. The CDR3 has 14 amino acids. Germline lookup yields CDR1 MNHNS and CDR2 SASEGT. This CDR3 is CASSERTGNQPQHF. The CDR3 DNA sequence: TGTGCCAGCAGTGAACGGACAGGCAATCAGCCCCAGCATTTT.

V is TRBV7-9 and J is TRBJ2-7, with D tentatively TRBD1 (6 bases). Trimming shortened V by 3 bases and J by 3 bases, and 9 bases separated the two germline ends. The CDR3 extends over 13 amino acids. Germline values: CDR1 SEHNR, CDR2 FQNEAQ (reference sequence). In DNA form, the CDR3 reads TGTGCCAGCAGCTTTAGGGACAACTACGAGCAGTACTTC. Amino acid sequence: CASSFRDNYEQYF.

The chain is built from TRBV5-1 and TRBJ2-1, with D unclear. There are 12 residues in the CDR3. The V and J ends lost 0 bases and 7 bases respectively, with 5 bases between them. From germline, CDR1 is SGHRS and CDR2 YFSETQ. The CDR3 sequence is CASSLESNEQFF. The CDR3 nucleotides read TGCGCCAGCAGCTTGGAGTCGAATGAGCAGTTCTTC.

This rearrangement joins TRBV10-3 to TRBJ2-1; D gene unclear. Germline V gene lookup returns CDR1 ENHRY and CDR2 SYGVKD. The CDR3 is 12 amino acids. Trimming removed 7 bases from V and 8 bases from J, with 12 bases in between. The chain's CDR3 is CAINSGLDEQFF. In DNA, the CDR3 is TGTGCCATCAATAGTGGGCTCGATGAGCAGTTCTTC.

This chain uses TRBV6-1 with TRBJ1-1, with D maybe TRBD1 (6 bases). This CDR3 contains 17 residues. Germline V CDR1 and CDR2: MNHNS, SASEGT. V gave up 3 bases and J gave up 1 base, with 18 bases separating them. CDR3 amino acids: CASSEVGGRGRNTEAFF. The CDR3 region has the DNA TGTGCCAGCAGTGAGGTTGGTGGCAGGGGACGGAACACTGAAGCTTTCTTT.

The chain carries TRBV28 and TRBJ1-1, with D perhaps matching TRBD1 (6 bases). Germline assignment: CDR1 MDHEN and CDR2 SYDVKM. The CDR3 loop spans 15 amino acids. The germline V and J ends were trimmed by 4 bases and 0 bases, with 12 bases remaining between them. CDR3 loop: CASSSAGALNTEAFF. DNA of the CDR3: TGTGCCAGCAGTTCCGCGGGGGCCCTGAACACTGAAGCTTTCTTT.

With regard to this clone: The germline gene is not matched at one end of the junction; a read error may be the cause. The V gene is TRBV7-7, the J gene TRBJ2-3; no clear D. Germline values: CDR1 SSHAT, CDR2 FNYEAQ (reference sequence). This CDR3 comprises 13 residues. The CDR3 nucleotides read TGTGCTAGCAGCCCGCCTGGGGCAGATACGCAGTATTTT. It encodes CASSPPGADTQYF.